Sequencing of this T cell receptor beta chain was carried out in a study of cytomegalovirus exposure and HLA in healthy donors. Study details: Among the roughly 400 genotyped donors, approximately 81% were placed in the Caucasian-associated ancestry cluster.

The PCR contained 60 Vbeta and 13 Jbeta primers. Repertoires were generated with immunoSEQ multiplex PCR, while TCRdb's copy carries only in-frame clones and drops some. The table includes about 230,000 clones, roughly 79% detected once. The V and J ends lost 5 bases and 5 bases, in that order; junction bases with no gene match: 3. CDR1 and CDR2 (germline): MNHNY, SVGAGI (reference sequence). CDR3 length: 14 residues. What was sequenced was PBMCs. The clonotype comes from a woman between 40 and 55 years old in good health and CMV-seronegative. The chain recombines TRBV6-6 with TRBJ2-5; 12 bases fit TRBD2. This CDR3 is CASSPTSGGETQYF. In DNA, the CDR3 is TGTGCCAGCAGTCCGACTAGCGGGGGTGAGACCCAGTACTTC.